A single sample gave rise to the 31 T cell receptor beta chains below, sequenced in a study of T cells in Graves' hyperthyroidism and ophthalmopathy. There were TCR beta CDR3 regions amplified from RNA transcripts. The TCR CDR3 first-round RT-PCR relied on the HTBI primer set. Via MiXCR, TCRdb re-called the multiplex PCR reads, giving one row per CDR3 protein. The sample includes about 560,000 distinct CDR3 sequences, approximately 15% of them seen just once. The sequencing sample was made of blood. These receptor sequences come from a woman under 30 with Graves' hyperthyroidism.

The chain carries TRBV7-9 and TRBJ2-1, with TRBD1 identical over 12 bases. CDR3 length equals 19 residues. The V gene's germline CDR1 is SEHNR and CDR2 FQNEAQ (reference sequence). Trimming at V came to 4 bases and at J to 2 bases, leaving 12 bases not matched to a gene. In DNA, the CDR3 is TGTGCCAGCAGCTCGCCGGGACAGGGGGCAGCGGGGCCCTACAATGAGCAGTTCTTC. It encodes CASSSPGQGAAGPYNEQFF. Looking up the rest from reference TRBV7-9 and TRBJ2-1 gives the full variable domain: DTGVSQNPRHKITKRGQNVTFRCDPISEHNRLYWYRQTLGQGPEFLTYFQNEAQLEKSRLLSDRFSAERPKGSFSTLEIQRTEQGDSAMYLCASSSPGQGAAGPYNEQFFGPGTRLTVL.

This clonotype was seen at least ten times. The chain combines TRBV6-5 with TRBJ2-1; 7 bases are shared with TRBD2. CDR1 is MNHEY and CDR2 is SVGAGI in the germline V gene. The CDR3 runs to 17 residues. V lost 0 bases, J lost 5 bases, and 10 bases stayed unmatched. CDR3 nucleotide sequence: TGTGCCAGCAGTTACTCGGGCGGCGGGGGAGTCGACAATGAGCAGTTCTTC. This encodes CASSYSGGGGVDNEQFF.

This clonotype was seen repeatedly, ten times or more. The gene calls are TRBV11-2 and TRBJ2-3; 10 bases align to TRBD1. V trimming: 5 bases; J trimming: 4 bases; junction bases outside the gene matches: 9. This CDR3 is built from 16 residues. Germline CDR1 reads SGHAT; CDR2 reads FQNNGV. CDR3 sequence reads: CASSKTGTGAPDTQYF. CDR3 coding DNA: TGTGCCAGCAGCAAGACCGGGACAGGGGCCCCAGATACGCAGTATTTT.

The chain recombines TRBV6-6 with TRBJ2-3, with D possibly matching TRBD1 (5 bases). CDR3 length: 14 amino acids. Germline V CDR1 and CDR2: MNHNY, SVGAGI (reference sequence). V dropped 0 bases and J dropped 6 bases, with 10 bases sitting between them. Here the CDR3 reads CASSYSSGSDTQYF. CDR3 nucleotides: TGTGCCAGCAGTTACTCGTCAGGGTCCGATACGCAGTATTTT.

This clonotype showed up many times. This chain joins TRBV5-1 and TRBJ2-1, with 11 bases lining up with TRBD2. The junction had 7 bases not matched to a gene; V was cut back by 1 base and J by 10 bases. Germline loops: CDR1 SGHRS, CDR2 YFSETQ. This CDR3 has 15 amino acids. CDR3 DNA sequence: TGCGCCAGCAGCTTGATACTAGCGGGAGCAGGGGAGCAGTTCTTC. Protein: CASSLILAGAGEQFF. Full variable domain (missing parts from reference TRBV5-1 and TRBJ2-1): KAGVTQTPRYLIKTRGQQVTLSCSPISGHRSVSWYQQTPGQGLQFLFEYFSETQRNKGNFPGRFSGRQFSNSRSEMNVSTLELGDSALYLCASSLILAGAGEQFFGPGTRLTVL.

This clonotype was detected a few times. This chain connects TRBV5-1 to TRBJ1-4; TRBD1 agrees at 8 bases. The germline V gene encodes CDR1 SGHRS and CDR2 YFSETQ. The CDR3 contains 17 residues. Trimming cost V 0 bases and J 0 bases; bases outside gene matches: 4. The DNA of the CDR3 is TGCGCCAGCAGCTTGGATGCAGGGGGCGCAACTAATGAAAAACTGTTTTTT. This encodes CASSLDAGGATNEKLFF.

This clonotype was picked up many times. The chain uses TRBV7-2 and TRBJ1-1; D is ambiguous. The CDR3 is made up of 14 amino acids. From germline, CDR1 is SGHTA and CDR2 FQGNSA. V was pared by 2 bases and J by 7 bases, with 14 bases between. The CDR3 sequence is CASSLNSALGEAFF. The CDR3 coding sequence is TGTGCCAGCAGCTTAAATTCGGCGCTCGGTGAAGCTTTCTTT. The complete variable domain, with remaining parts taken from reference TRBV7-2 and TRBJ1-1, reads GAGVSQSPSNKVTEKGKDVELRCDPISGHTALYWYRQSLGQGLEFLIYFQGNSAPDKSGLPSDRFSAERTGGSVSTLTIQRTQQEDSAVYLCASSLNSALGEAFFGQGTRLTVV.

The chain links TRBV12-3 or TRBV12-4 to TRBJ2-1, with 9 bases identical to TRBD2. The CDR3 has 15 residues. Trimming removed 8 bases from V and 9 bases from J; junction bases left unmatched: 14. The CDR3 region has the DNA TGTGCCAGCGGCTCTTCGGTAGCGGGAGCGCGTGAGCAGTTCTTC. It is translated as CASGSSVAGAREQFF.

This clonotype occurred many times. The chain employs TRBV12-3 or TRBV12-4 and TRBJ2-1, with D perhaps matching TRBD1 (8 bases). CDR3 length equals 16 residues. V was pared by 2 bases and J by 7 bases, with 18 bases between. The CDR3 DNA reads TGTGCCAGCAGTTTAACCCGACAGGGGCGGGGGAATGAGCAGTTCTTC. Amino acid sequence: CASSLTRQGRGNEQFF.

A note on this clonotype: The junction and the germline gene differ at one end; a read error may be behind it. The gene calls are TRBV6-5 and TRBJ2-5, with unresolved D. This CDR3 is built from 15 residues. Looked up from germline, CDR1 is MNHEY and CDR2 is SVGAGI. CDR3: CGSSSPPPDLETQYF. CDR3 bases: TGTGGCAGCAGTTCCCCGCCGCCGGATCTCGAGACCCAGTACTTC.

CDR3 region: CASSPPLREGKWGQYF. In nucleotides, the CDR3 is TGTGCCAGCAGCCCACCCTTAAGGGAGGGTAAATGGGGGCAGTACTTC. The rearrangement uses TRBV7-2 and TRBJ2-7; TRBD2 agrees at 7 bases. Per germline, CDR1 SGHTA and CDR2 FQGNSA. The CDR3 covers 16 residues. J was trimmed by 9 bases and V by 5 bases; bases with no gene match: 19.

In this sample, this clonotype turned up a few times. The chain couples TRBV5-4 to TRBJ1-1, with D possibly TRBD1 on 5 matching bases. The length of the CDR3 is 20 residues. Per the germline V gene, CDR1 is SGHNT and CDR2 is YYREEE (reference sequence). V lost 4 bases, J lost 4 bases, and 32 bases lay in between. CDR3 sequence reads: CASSARGTPGMRSGGTEAFF. The CDR3 DNA reads as TGTGCCAGCAGCGCTAGGGGAACGCCAGGGATGCGGTCAGGTGGCACTGAAGCTTTCTTT.

This clonotype was counted at least ten times. J is TRBJ1-3 and V is TRBV12-3 or TRBV12-4; tentative D call: TRBD1 (5 bases). Between the trimmed V and J ends, which lost 6 bases and 3 bases, there was a span of 12 bases. The CDR3 spans 14 residues. Written as DNA, the CDR3 is TGTGCCAGCAGCCCGGACACCTTTGGAAACACCATATATTTT. It codes for CASSPDTFGNTIYF.

This chain connects TRBV11-3 to TRBJ2-2, with D possibly TRBD1 on 6 matching bases. V was cut by 7 bases and J by 4 bases, with 13 bases left in between. CDR3 length: 14 amino acids. In germline, CDR1 is SGHNT, CDR2 YENEEA. The CDR3 bases are TGTGCCAGCACCGAATGGGGGCCCACCGGGGAGCTGTTTTTT. Protein sequence: CASTEWGPTGELFF.

This clonotype was counted at least ten times. The J gene is TRBJ2-1, the V gene TRBV11-3; unclear D gene. CDR3 length equals 13 residues. The V end was cut by 2 bases, the J end by 5 bases, with 7 bases between. Germline CDR1 reads SGHNT; CDR2 reads YENEEA. The chain's CDR3 is CASSLNRDNEQFF. The CDR3 nucleotides are TGTGCCAGCAGCTTAAACAGAGACAATGAGCAGTTCTTC.

This clonotype was seen ten or more times. The V gene is TRBV12-3 or TRBV12-4, the J gene TRBJ1-5, with no clear D. The CDR3 runs to 13 residues. Trimming cost V 3 bases and J 7 bases, with 10 bases left between them. CDR3 coding DNA: TGTGCCAGCAGTTTCGGAGGGAGGCAGCCCCAGCATTTT. Its translation: CASSFGGRQPQHF.

This chain connects TRBV6-2 or TRBV6-3 to TRBJ2-1, with a tentative D call TRBD1 (6 bases). V dropped 5 bases and J dropped 3 bases, with 14 bases sitting between them. Germline V gene lookup returns CDR1 MNHEY and CDR2 SVGEGT. The CDR3 contains 15 residues. The CDR3 loop is CASSNRDTYYNEQFF. For the CDR3, the DNA is TGTGCCAGCAGTAACCGGGACACCTACTACAATGAGCAGTTCTTC.

In this sample, this clonotype turned up a few times. This chain connects TRBV30 to TRBJ1-1, with a tentative D call TRBD1 (6 bases). Trimming shortened V by 3 bases and J by 1 base, and 9 bases separated the two germline ends. The length of the CDR3 is 13 residues. The germline CDR1 and CDR2 sequences are GTSNPN and SVGIG (reference sequence). In nucleotides, the CDR3 is TGTGCCTGGAGGGACAGCCGGAACACTGAAGCTTTCTTT. Translated, it gives CAWRDSRNTEAFF.

The rearrangement joins TRBV28 to TRBJ2-7; D is undetermined. V lost 1 base and J lost 7, with 8 bases in between. Germline V CDR1 and CDR2: MDHEN, SYDVKM. This CDR3 has 12 amino acids. In nucleotides, the CDR3 is TGTGCCAGCAGTTTATTGGGATTGGAGCAGTACTTC. Translation: CASSLLGLEQYF.

J is TRBJ2-1 and V is TRBV4-1; D gene unclear. The CDR3 is 12 amino acids. Germline V gene lookup returns CDR1 MGHRA and CDR2 YSYEKL. Trimming took 5 bases from V and 9 from J, leaving 11 bases between them. CDR3 DNA sequence: TGCGCCAGCAGCTCCCGGGCGAGTGAGCAGTTCTTC. Its translation: CASSSRASEQFF.

The rearrangement links TRBV25-1 to TRBJ2-2; tentative D call: TRBD2 (5 bases). This CDR3 region has 13 residues. V was cut by 7 bases and J by 3 bases, with 9 bases left in between. Per germline, CDR1 MGHDK and CDR2 SYGVNS. The CDR3 bases are TGTGCCAGCATCCACGGGGACACCGGGGAGCTGTTTTTT. Translating it yields CASIHGDTGELFF. The variable domain in full, completed from reference TRBV25-1 and TRBJ2-2, reads EADIYQTPRYLVIGTGKKITLECSQTMGHDKMYWYQQDPGMELHLIHYSYGVNSTEKGDLSSESTVSRIRTEHFPLTLESARPSHTSQYLCASIHGDTGELFFGEGSRLTVL.

This clonotype has a count of ten or more. The V call is TRBV11-2, the J call TRBJ2-1; D uncertain. Germline V gene data show CDR1 as SGHAT and CDR2 as FQNNGV. The CDR3 covers 14 residues. V lost 4 bases to trimming and J lost 10 bases, with 17 bases between them. CDR3 nucleotides: TGTGCCAGCAGCTCGAGACTGGCTAAGGGCGAGCAGTTCTTC. Protein: CASSSRLAKGEQFF.

The chain couples TRBV19 to TRBJ2-3; TRBD2 matches 14 bases. The CDR3 contains 15 residues. V was pared by 9 bases and J by 3 bases, with 5 bases of the junction left unmatched. Germline assignment: CDR1 LNHDA and CDR2 SQIVND (reference sequence). The CDR3 DNA reads TGTGCCAGCGCCCGGACTAGCGGGAGGACAGATACGCAGTATTTT. This translates into CASARTSGRTDTQYF. The full variable domain, with the rest looked up from reference TRBV19 and TRBJ2-3, is DGGITQSPKYLFRKEGQNVTLSCEQNLNHDAMYWYRQDPGQGLRLIYYSQIVNDFQKGDIAEGYSVSREKKESFPLTVTSAQKNPTAFYLCASARTSGRTDTQYFGPGTRLTVL.

The chain recombines TRBV15 with TRBJ2-5; D unclear. Germline V gene data show CDR1 as LNHNV and CDR2 as YYDKDF (reference sequence). The CDR3 sequence is 14 residues long. Trimming shortened V by 3 bases and J by 2 bases, and 10 bases separated the two germline ends. The CDR3 DNA sequence: TGTGCCACCAGCAGGCAGCAGGATCAAGAGACCCAGTACTTC. Amino acids: CATSRQQDQETQYF.

The rearrangement uses TRBV28 and TRBJ2-3; tentatively, D is TRBD1 (6 bases). CDR1 MDHEN and CDR2 SYDVKM come from the germline V gene. V lost 6 bases and J 7 bases, leaving 11 bases between the germline ends. CDR3 length equals 12 residues. For the CDR3, the DNA is TGTGCCAGCAGACAGGGTCGAAATACGCAGTATTTT. The encoded protein is CASRQGRNTQYF. The full variable domain, in which reference TRBV28 and TRBJ2-3 provide the parts outside the CDR3, is DVKVTQSSRYLVKRTGEKVFLECVQDMDHENMFWYRQDPGLGLRLIYFSYDVKMKEKGDIPEGYSVSREKKERFSLILESASTNQTSMYLCASRQGRNTQYFGPGTRLTVL.

This chain connects TRBV9 to TRBJ2-7; 9 positions agree with TRBD1. The CDR3 runs to 13 residues. V lost 2 bases to trimming and J lost 5 bases; unmatched junction nucleotides: 2. Germline V gene lookup returns CDR1 SGDLS and CDR2 YYNGEE. CDR3 sequence reads: CASSVRDRDEQYF. DNA for the CDR3: TGTGCCAGCAGCGTCCGGGACAGGGACGAGCAGTACTTC.

This clonotype came up many times. This chain joins TRBV7-2 and TRBJ1-2, with D perhaps TRBD1 (6 bases). Per germline, CDR1 SGHTA and CDR2 FQGNSA. Trimming pared 1 base from V and 5 bases from J, leaving 8 bases between. The CDR3 runs 13 residues. Here the CDR3 reads CASSLGQVYGYTF. The CDR3, as DNA: TGTGCCAGCAGCTTAGGACAGGTGTATGGCTACACCTTC.

This clonotype was detected only a few times. The chain employs TRBV29-1 and TRBJ2-4; TRBD2 matches at 7 bases. J was trimmed by 4 bases and V by 4 bases; bases with no gene match: 7. CDR1 SQVTM and CDR2 ANQGSEA come from the germline V gene. The length of the CDR3 is 14 residues. The DNA for the CDR3 is TGCAGCGTTGTCGTTGGCGGGAGAAAAAACATTCAGTACTTC. Its protein product is CSVVVGGRKNIQYF. Together with reference TRBV29-1 and TRBJ2-4, the CDR3 gives the full variable domain: SAVISQKPSRDICQRGTSLTIQCQVDSQVTMMFWYRQQPGQSLTLIATANQGSEATYESGFVIDKFPISRPNLTFSTLTVSNMSPEDSSIYLCSVVVGGRKNIQYFGAGTRLSVL.

This clonotype occurred many times. This CDR3 is CASSYLGQIGTDTQYF. DNA of the CDR3: TGTGCCAGCAGTTACCTCGGACAGATCGGCACAGATACGCAGTATTTT. The chain is built from TRBV6-5 and TRBJ2-3; D is possibly TRBD1 (6 bases). There are 16 residues in the CDR3. CDR1 and CDR2 (germline): MNHEY, SVGAGI. V lost 2 bases and J lost 1, with 13 bases in between.

This clonotype was counted ten times or more. The chain has TRBV5-1 and TRBJ2-1; the match to TRBD2 covers 8 bases. CDR3 length: 15 amino acids. Losses at the gene ends were 1 base for V and 12 bases for J; bases not matched to a gene: 12. CDR1 and CDR2 from the germline V gene are SGHRS and YFSETQ. Written as DNA, the CDR3 is TGCGCCAGCAGCTTGAAGCTCACGGGAGGGGAAGGGCAGTTCTTC. Translated: CASSLKLTGGEGQFF.

The chain recombines TRBV4-3 with TRBJ2-3; D unresolved. Germline V CDR1 and CDR2: LGHNA, YSLEER. There are 14 residues in the CDR3. Trimming removed 3 bases from V and 3 bases from J, with 10 bases in between. CDR3 residues: CASSHAGKTDTQYF. CDR3 coding DNA: TGCGCCAGCAGCCACGCCGGTAAGACAGATACGCAGTATTTT.